This TCR beta chain stems from a study of CD8 T cells in ankylosing spondylitis. Making use of molecular barcodes, quantitative 5'-RACE generated TCR beta libraries. TCRdb independently ran MiXCR on the 5' RACE reads; one entry per CDR3 protein. The table shows nearly 250,000 distinct CDR3 sequences, with 32% occurring only once. General study findings and limits: Reportedly, matched ankylosing spondylitis synovial fluid was significantly enriched for disease-linked clones. Reports of some motif variants in reactive arthritis synovial fluid and blood predate this one. Eight highly homologous variants made up a TCR beta motif, and this motif appeared characteristic of ankylosing spondylitis blood.

Note on this clonotype: Its antigen is unknown.

The sequenced material came from blood, either unsorted or a sorted T cell fraction (not recorded which). This clonotype was obtained from a male donor with ankylosing spondylitis or in good health (not recorded which).

This CDR3 reads CSVVETGDMETQYF. Here the CDR3 DNA reads TGCAGCGTTGTGGAGACAGGGGATATGGAGACCCAGTACTTC. The V and J genes are TRBV29-1 and TRBJ2-5; 8 bases fit TRBD1. After removal of 4 bases from V and 5 bases from J, the junction contained 9 bases not matched to a gene. Germline lookup yields CDR1 SQVTM and CDR2 ANQGSEA. CDR3 length: 14 amino acids.